The 14 T cell receptor beta chains reported below all come from one sample, sequenced in a study of beta chain features in type 1 diabetes. Study-wide points: Type 1 diabetes patients had TCRB CDR3s that were shorter (moderately but significantly so) in all four CD4+ subsets.

Antigens for these TCRs are unknown. The isolated RNA, all of it, was reverse transcribed, so expressed TCRB transcripts were what got sequenced. Data came from immunoSEQ multiplex PCR; TCRdb stores just in-frame clones and leaves some out. The sample has over 300,000 clones, roughly 9% seen once. The specimen was central memory CD4+ T cells from blood. The receptors derive from a man aged 25 to 45 with type 1 diabetes.

This clone was counted between two and nine times. The CDR3 protein is CASSFGQGFMDGYTF. Written as DNA, the CDR3 is TGTGCCAGCAGCTTCGGACAGGGGTTTATGGATGGCTACACCTTC. The rearrangement uses TRBV5-6 and TRBJ1-2, with 9 positions matching TRBD1. Germline trimming cut 2 bases from V and 6 bases from J; bases unmatched to any gene: 8. The CDR3 extends over 15 amino acids. Per the germline V gene, CDR1 is SGHDT and CDR2 is YYEEEE.

The V call is TRBV2, the J call TRBJ1-2; the D gene is possibly TRBD1 (6 bases). V lost 4 bases to trimming and J lost 1 base, with 10 bases between them. CDR1 and CDR2 from the germline V gene are SNHLY and FYNNEI. CDR3 size: 14 residues. CDR3 sequence: CASSAPDSNYGYTF. CDR3 DNA: TGTGCCAGCAGTGCCCCGGACAGTAACTATGGCTACACCTTC.

This clone was counted ten times or more. The chain uses TRBV28 and TRBJ1-3; no clear D. Germline CDR1 reads MDHEN; CDR2 reads SYDVKM. This CDR3 spans 15 amino acids. Trimming cost V 4 bases and J 4 bases, with 14 bases left between them. For the CDR3, the DNA is TGTGCCAGCAGTTCCATGACCGGGTTCGGAAACACCATATATTTT. This gives the protein CASSSMTGFGNTIYF. Complete variable domain (other parts from reference TRBV28 and TRBJ1-3): DVKVTQSSRYLVKRTGEKVFLECVQDMDHENMFWYRQDPGLGLRLIYFSYDVKMKEKGDIPEGYSVSREKKERFSLILESASTNQTSMYLCASSSMTGFGNTIYFGEGSWLTVV.

This clone was recorded a few times. J is TRBJ1-2 and V is TRBV11-2, with 7 bases identical to TRBD1. Trimming at V came to 1 base and at J to 6 bases, leaving 5 bases not matched to a gene. The CDR3 totals 14 residues. Germline CDR1 reads SGHAT; CDR2 reads FQNNGV. The CDR3, as DNA: TGTGCCAGCAGCTTAGTTGAGGGGGCGCATGGCTACACCTTC. Protein: CASSLVEGAHGYTF.

CDR3: CASSPQRTDRAYVLTF. In DNA, the CDR3 is TGTGCCAGCAGCCCACAGAGGACCGATCGGGCGTACGTCCTGACTTTC. The chain links TRBV7-8 to TRBJ2-6; unclear D gene. The CDR3 is 16 amino acids. Germline lookup yields CDR1 SGHVS and CDR2 FQNEAQ. Trimming shortened V by 5 bases and J by 11 bases, and 22 bases separated the two germline ends.

This clone showed up just a few times. The CDR3 bases are TGCGCCAGCAGCCGTCGGGGGGACACTGAAGCTTTCTTT. It codes for CASSRRGDTEAFF. The V gene is TRBV4-3, the J gene TRBJ1-1, with D perhaps TRBD1 (5 bases). From germline, CDR1 is LGHNA and CDR2 YSLEER. The CDR3 runs to 13 residues. Trimming removed 4 bases at V and 3 bases at J, with 9 bases between.

The rearrangement uses TRBV4-3 and TRBJ1-6, with no clear D. Trimming took off 2 bases at V and 0 bases at J, with 8 bases between the two ends. Germline CDR1 and CDR2: LGHNA and YSLEER. This CDR3 region has 16 residues. The CDR3, as DNA: TGCGCCAGCAGCCAACTCGAAGGCTCCTATAATTCACCCCTCCACTTT. Protein: CASSQLEGSYNSPLHF.

This clone showed up just a few times. The chain recombines TRBV15 with TRBJ1-5; perhaps TRBD1 as D (6 bases). This CDR3 region has 16 residues. From germline, CDR1 is LNHNV and CDR2 YYDKDF (reference sequence). V shed 5 bases and J shed 2 bases, with 16 bases lying between them. DNA for the CDR3: TGTGCCACCAGCGGTAAACAGGGTGTTGGCAATCAGCCCCAGCATTTT. Translating gives CATSGKQGVGNQPQHF.

The sample holds a few counts of this clone. CDR3 DNA: TGTGCCAGCAGCCAAGTTGGGGGAGACTATAATTCACCCCTCCACTTT. Translation: CASSQVGGDYNSPLHF. V and J are TRBV14 and TRBJ1-6; tentatively, D is TRBD1 (5 bases). V lost 1 base, J lost 3 bases, and 10 bases lay in between. Germline CDR1 reads SGHDN; CDR2 reads FVKESK. The CDR3 is made up of 16 amino acids.

The V and J genes are TRBV28 and TRBJ1-2; tentative D call: TRBD1 (6 bases). CDR1 and CDR2 (germline): MDHEN, SYDVKM. The CDR3 is 14 amino acids. The germline V and J ends were trimmed by 3 bases and 5 bases, with 13 bases remaining between them. CDR3 bases: TGTGCCAGCAGTTTTGACCCTGGACAGTATGGCTACACCTTC. Encoded protein: CASSFDPGQYGYTF.

A few counts support this clone. The gene calls are TRBV19 and TRBJ2-7; D ambiguous. The V and J ends lost 3 bases and 2 bases respectively, with 11 bases between them. Per the germline V gene, CDR1 is LNHDA and CDR2 is SQIVND (reference sequence). This CDR3 contains 14 residues. The CDR3 protein is CASSITDATYEQYF. CDR3 in DNA: TGTGCCAGTAGTATTACCGACGCAACCTACGAGCAGTACTTC.

To note about this clone: In the same sample, other DNA sequences code for this CDR3. The J gene is TRBJ2-5, the V gene TRBV7-9; D is undetermined. With 2 bases removed from V and 5 bases from J, the gap between germline ends came to 12 bases. The CDR3 consists of 14 residues. Germline assignment: CDR1 SEHNR and CDR2 FQNEAQ (reference sequence). CDR3 sequence reads: CASSLSLVSETQYF. The DNA of the CDR3 is TGTGCCAGCAGCTTAAGCCTAGTTTCGGAGACCCAGTACTTC.

This clone was seen a handful of times. The rearrangement joins TRBV5-1 to TRBJ2-7; D is perhaps TRBD1 or TRBD2 (5 bases each). CDR1 is SGHRS and CDR2 is YFSETQ in the germline V gene. V lost 0 bases, J lost 0 bases, and 10 bases lay in between. There are 15 residues in the CDR3. CDR3 nucleotides: TGCGCCAGCAGCTTGGATCCGGGGCTCTCCTACGAGCAGTACTTC. This gives the protein CASSLDPGLSYEQYF.

This clone was found a few times. This chain joins TRBV25-1 and TRBJ1-3; the D is unclear. There are 14 residues in the CDR3. V lost 7 bases to trimming and J lost 2 bases, with 12 bases between them. Germline V CDR1 and CDR2: MGHDK, SYGVNS. The DNA for the CDR3 is TGTGCCAGCACGAGCGAGGAAACTGGAAACACCATATATTTT. It translates to CASTSEETGNTIYF.